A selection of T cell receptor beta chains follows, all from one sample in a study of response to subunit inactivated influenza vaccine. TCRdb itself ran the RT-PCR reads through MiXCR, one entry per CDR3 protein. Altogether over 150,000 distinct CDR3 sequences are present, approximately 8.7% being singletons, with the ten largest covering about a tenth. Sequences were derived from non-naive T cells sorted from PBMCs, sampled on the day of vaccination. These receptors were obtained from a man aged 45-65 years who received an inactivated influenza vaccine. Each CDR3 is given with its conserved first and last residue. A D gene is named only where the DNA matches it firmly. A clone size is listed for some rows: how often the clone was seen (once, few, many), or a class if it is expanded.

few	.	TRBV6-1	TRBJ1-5	TGTGCCAGCAGACCGACACACCAAATACGCCAGCCCCAGCATTTT	CASRPTHQIRQPQHF
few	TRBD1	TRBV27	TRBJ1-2	TGTGCCAGCAGTCAAAATGGGGGGACAGGGGGCGGCTACACCTTC	CASSQNGGTGGGYTF
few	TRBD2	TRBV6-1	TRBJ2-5	TGTGCCAGCAGTGATGCGACTAGCGGGGGGATGTCCCAGTACTTC	CASSDATSGGMSQYF
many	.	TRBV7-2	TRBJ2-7	TGTGCCAGCAGCTACGACAGGACCTACGAGCAGTACTTC	CASSYDRTYEQYF
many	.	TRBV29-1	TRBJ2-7	TGCAGCGTTGAAGATGTAGTAGCGGACTCCTACGAGCAGTACTTC	CSVEDVVADSYEQYF
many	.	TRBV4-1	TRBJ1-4	TGCGCCAGCAGCCAAGACCCAGGAACTAATGAAAAACTGTTTTTT	CASSQDPGTNEKLFF
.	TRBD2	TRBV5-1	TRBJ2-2	TGCGCCAGCAGCGCCGGACTAGCGGGGAACACCGGGGAGCTGTTTTTT	CASSAGLAGNTGELFF
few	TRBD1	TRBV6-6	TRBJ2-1	TGTGCCGGCAAGACAGGGGCGGGTAATGAGCAGTTCTTC	CAGKTGAGNEQFF
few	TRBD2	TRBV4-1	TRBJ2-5	TGCGCCAGCAGCCAAGCACCCCGGACTAGCGGGGGGAGAAGGGAGACCCAGTACTTC	CASSQAPRTSGGRRETQYF
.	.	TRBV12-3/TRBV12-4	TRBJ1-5	TGTGCCAGCAGCATGGGACCAGAACAGCCCCAGCATTTT	CASSMGPEQPQHF
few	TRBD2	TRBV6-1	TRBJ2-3	TGTGCCAGCAGTGGAGGACTAGCGGGGGCCGCAGACCACACAGATACGCAGTATTTT	CASSGGLAGAADHTDTQYF
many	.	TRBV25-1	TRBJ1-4	TGTGCCAGCAGTGCCCAGGGATCGGGGGAAAAACTGTTTTTT	CASSAQGSGEKLFF
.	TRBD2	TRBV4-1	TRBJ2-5	TGCGCCAGCAGCCCGCTAGCGGGGGGCCTCCAAGAGACCCAGTACTTC	CASSPLAGGLQETQYF
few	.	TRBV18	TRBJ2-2	TGTGCCAGCTCACAGAGGAGTCCTTTAACCGGGGAGCTGTTTTTT	CASSQRSPLTGELFF
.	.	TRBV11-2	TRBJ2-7	TGTGCCAGCAGCTTACCGTTCGGGGCTACACCCTACTTC	CASSLPFGATPYF
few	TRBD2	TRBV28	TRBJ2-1	TGTGCCAGCAGGCAGGGCGGGGGGAGCTCCTACAATGAGCAGTTCTTC	CASRQGGGSSYNEQFF
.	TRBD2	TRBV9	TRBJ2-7	TGTGCCAGCAGCCTTTCTAGCGGCCCCATCGAGCAGTACTTC	CASSLSSGPIEQYF
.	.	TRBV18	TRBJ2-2	TGTGCCAGCTCACCATTCGAACGGATATCCACCGGGGAGCTGTTTTTT	CASSPFERISTGELFF
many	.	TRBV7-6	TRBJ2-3	TGTGCCAGCAGCTTAGAATCACGGTCAGGGGCAGATACGCAGTATTTT	CASSLESRSGADTQYF
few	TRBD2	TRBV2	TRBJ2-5	TGTGCCAGCAGGGGTAGCGGGAGGGCGGAGACCCAGTACTTC	CASRGSGRAETQYF
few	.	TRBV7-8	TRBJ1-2	TGTGCCAGCAGCTTAGTGGGGACCTATGGCTACACCTTC	CASSLVGTYGYTF
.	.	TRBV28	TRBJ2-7	TGTGCCAGCAGCTCCCCACAGGGTGCACACGAGGGAGAGCAGTACTTC	CASSSPQGAHEGEQYF
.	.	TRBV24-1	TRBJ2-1	TGTGCCACCAGTGGGTCAGGGTGGGATGAGCAGTTCTTC	CATSGSGWDEQFF
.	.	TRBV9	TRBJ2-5	TGTGCCAGCAGCGCCGAGTTGACAGCTCGGGAGACCCAGTACTTC	CASSAELTARETQYF
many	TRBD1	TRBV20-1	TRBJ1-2	TGCAGTTCCGACAGGGGCTACTATGGCTACACCTTC	CSSDRGYYGYTF
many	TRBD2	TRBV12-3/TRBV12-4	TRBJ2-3	TGTGCCAGCAGTCTTAGCGGGGGGAACACAGATACGCAGTATTTT	CASSLSGGNTDTQYF
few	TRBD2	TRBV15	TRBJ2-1	TGTGCCACCAGCAGACCGAGCGGGGGGGGAAATGAGCAGTTCTTC	CATSRPSGGGNEQFF
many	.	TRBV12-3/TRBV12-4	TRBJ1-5	TGTGCCAGCAGTTTGGGCACAGGGCAGCCCCAGCATTTT	CASSLGTGQPQHF
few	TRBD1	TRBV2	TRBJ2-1	TGTGCCAGTAGACAGAGACAGGGTTTGGTCAATGAGCAGTTCTTC	CASRQRQGLVNEQFF
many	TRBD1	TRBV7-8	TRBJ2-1	TGTGCCAGCAGCTTACGCCGGACAGGGACAGAGCAGTTCTTC	CASSLRRTGTEQFF
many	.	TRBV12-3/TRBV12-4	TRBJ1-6	TGTGCCAGCAGCCTACAGGGTCCTAATTCACCCCTCCACTTT	CASSLQGPNSPLHF
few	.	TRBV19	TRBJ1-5	.	CASKSEYFGPQHF
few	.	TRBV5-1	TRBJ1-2	TGCGCCAGCAGCTGGGGGAGGGAACTCAGCGGTGGCTACACCTTC	CASSWGRELSGGYTF
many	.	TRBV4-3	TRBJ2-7	TGCGCCAGCAGCGCCACGGGGGCCGACGAGCAGTACTTC	CASSATGADEQYF
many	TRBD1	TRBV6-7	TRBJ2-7	TGTGCCAGCAGTTACGGGACAGGTAAAGCTCACGAGCAGTACTTC	CASSYGTGKAHEQYF
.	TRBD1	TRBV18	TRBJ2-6	TGTGCCAGCTCAACAGGACAGGCCTACTCTGGGGCCAACGTCCTGACTTTC	CASSTGQAYSGANVLTF
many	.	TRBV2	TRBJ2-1	TGTGCCAGCAGTGATGACTACGGTGAGCAGTTCTTC	CASSDDYGEQFF
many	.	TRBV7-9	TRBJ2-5	TGTGCCAGCAGCTTAGCCGCCGGTTGGCGATCTCAAGAGACCCAGTACTTC	CASSLAAGWRSQETQYF
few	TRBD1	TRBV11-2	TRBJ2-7	TGTGCCAGCAGCCCCGGCGTCCGGGACAGGGAGTACGAGCAGTACTTC	CASSPGVRDREYEQYF
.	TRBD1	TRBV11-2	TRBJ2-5	TGTGCCAGCAGCTCCACCGGGACAGGGGTGGTGACCCAGTACTTC	CASSSTGTGVVTQYF
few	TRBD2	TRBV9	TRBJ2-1	TGTGCCAGCAGCGTAGACCCTAGCGGCTACAATGAGCAGTTCTTC	CASSVDPSGYNEQFF
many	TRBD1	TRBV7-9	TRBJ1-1	TGTGCCAGCAGCTCCTACAGGGGATCGAACACTGAAGCTTTCTTT	CASSSYRGSNTEAFF
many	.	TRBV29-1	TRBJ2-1	TGCAGCGTTGAAGGAGAAAGGCTCTACAATGAGCAGTTCTTC	CSVEGERLYNEQFF
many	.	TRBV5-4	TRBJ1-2	TGTGCCAGCAGCTTGGAGTCAGGACTGCTCTATGGCTACACCTTC	CASSLESGLLYGYTF
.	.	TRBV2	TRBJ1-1	TGTGCCAGCAGTGAACAAGGACGCCTTACAGGCCTGAACACTGAAGCTTTCTTT	CASSEQGRLTGLNTEAFF
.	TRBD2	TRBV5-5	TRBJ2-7	TGTGCCAGCAGCCGGGGGAGGCGGGAGAACAGCTCCTACGAGCAGTACTTC	CASSRGRRENSSYEQYF
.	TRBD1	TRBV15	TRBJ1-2	TGTGCCACCAGCGGCGGGACAGGGCTTAGTGGCTACACCTTC	CATSGGTGLSGYTF
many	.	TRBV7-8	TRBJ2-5	TGTGCCAGCATGCGCGGTAGGGGGCAAGAGACCCAGTACTTC	CASMRGRGQETQYF
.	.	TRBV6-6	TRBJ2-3	TGTGCCAGCAGAAGACTCACCACAGATACGCAGTATTTT	CASRRLTTDTQYF